The TCR beta chain under discussion was sequenced for a study of control samples from healthy donors and cancer patients. CDR1 MNHEY and CDR2 SVGAGI come from the germline V gene. This CDR3 region has 15 residues. V lost 7 bases and J 0 bases, leaving 13 bases between the germline ends. Profiling relied on immunoSEQ multiplex PCR, and the TCRdb table lists in-frame clones only, not all of them. The sample carries around 94,000 clones, under 95% recorded once. Sequenced material: blood. The gene calls are TRBV6-5 and TRBJ1-3; D remains ambiguous. The source is a woman under 30 in good health. As DNA, the CDR3 is TGTGCCAGCACCCTATCGGGAGTCTCTGGAAACACCATATATTTT. It encodes CASTLSGVSGNTIYF.